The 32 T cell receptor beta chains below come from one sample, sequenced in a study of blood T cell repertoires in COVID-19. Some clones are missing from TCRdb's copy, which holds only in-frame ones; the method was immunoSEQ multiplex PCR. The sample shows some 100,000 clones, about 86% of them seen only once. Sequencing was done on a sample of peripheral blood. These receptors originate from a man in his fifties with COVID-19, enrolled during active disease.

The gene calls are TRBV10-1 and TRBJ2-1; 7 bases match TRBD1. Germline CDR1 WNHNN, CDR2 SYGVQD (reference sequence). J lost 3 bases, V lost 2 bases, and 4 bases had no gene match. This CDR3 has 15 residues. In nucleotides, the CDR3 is TGCGCCAGCAGTGAGGGCCGGGACAGCTACAATGAGCAGTTCTTC. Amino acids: CASSEGRDSYNEQFF.

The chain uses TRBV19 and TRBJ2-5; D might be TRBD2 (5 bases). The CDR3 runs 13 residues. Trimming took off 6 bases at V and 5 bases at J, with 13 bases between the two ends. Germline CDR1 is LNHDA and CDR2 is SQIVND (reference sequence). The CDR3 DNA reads TGTGCCAGTAGCCGCGGGTTTTGGGAGACCCAGTACTTC. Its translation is CASSRGFWETQYF.

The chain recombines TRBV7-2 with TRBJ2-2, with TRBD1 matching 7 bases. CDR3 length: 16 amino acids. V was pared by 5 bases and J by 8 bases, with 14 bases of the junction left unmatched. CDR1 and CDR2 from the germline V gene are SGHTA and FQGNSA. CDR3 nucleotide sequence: TGTGCCAGCAGCCGCCCCGGGACAGTCTTGGGGGGGGAGCTGTTTTTT. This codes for CASSRPGTVLGGELFF. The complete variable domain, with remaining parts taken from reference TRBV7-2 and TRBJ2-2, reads GAGVSQSPSNKVTEKGKDVELRCDPISGHTALYWYRQSLGQGLEFLIYFQGNSAPDKSGLPSDRFSAERTGGSVSTLTIQRTQQEDSAVYLCASSRPGTVLGGELFFGEGSRLTVL.

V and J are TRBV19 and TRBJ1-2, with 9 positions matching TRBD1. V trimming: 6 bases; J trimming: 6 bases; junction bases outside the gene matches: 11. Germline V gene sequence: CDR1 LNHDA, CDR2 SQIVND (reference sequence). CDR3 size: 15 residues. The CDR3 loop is CASSFIRDRVNGYTF. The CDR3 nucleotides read TGTGCCAGTAGCTTCATTCGGGACAGGGTCAATGGCTACACCTTC.

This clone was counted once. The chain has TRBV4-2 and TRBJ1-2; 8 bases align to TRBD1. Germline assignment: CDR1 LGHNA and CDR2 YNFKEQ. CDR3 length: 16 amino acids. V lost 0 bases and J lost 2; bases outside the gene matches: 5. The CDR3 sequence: CASSQEIRTGNYGYTF. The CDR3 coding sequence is TGTGCCAGCAGCCAAGAAATCCGGACAGGGAACTATGGCTACACCTTC.

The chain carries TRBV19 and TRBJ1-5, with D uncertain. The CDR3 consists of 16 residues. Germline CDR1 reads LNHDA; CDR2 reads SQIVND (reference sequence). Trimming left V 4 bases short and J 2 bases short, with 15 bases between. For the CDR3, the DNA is TGTGCCAGTAGTAGGAGGGCCGATTCGGGCAATCAGCCCCAGCATTTT. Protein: CASSRRADSGNQPQHF.

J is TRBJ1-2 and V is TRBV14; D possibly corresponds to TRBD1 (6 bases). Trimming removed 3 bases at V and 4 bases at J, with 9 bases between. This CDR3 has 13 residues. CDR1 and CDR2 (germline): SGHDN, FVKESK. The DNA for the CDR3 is TGTGCCAGCAGCCAGGAGACAGGCTATGGCTACACCTTC. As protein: CASSQETGYGYTF.

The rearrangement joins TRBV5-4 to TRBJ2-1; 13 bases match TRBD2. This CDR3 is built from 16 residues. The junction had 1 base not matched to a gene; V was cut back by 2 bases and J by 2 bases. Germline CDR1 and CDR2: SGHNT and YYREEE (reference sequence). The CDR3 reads CASSFGTSGTYNEQFF. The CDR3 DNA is TGTGCCAGCAGCTTCGGGACTAGCGGGACCTACAATGAGCAGTTCTTC.

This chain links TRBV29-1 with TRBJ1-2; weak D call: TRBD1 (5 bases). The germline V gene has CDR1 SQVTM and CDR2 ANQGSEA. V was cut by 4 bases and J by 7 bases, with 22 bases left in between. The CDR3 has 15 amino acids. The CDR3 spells CSVGVGQGGAGGYTF. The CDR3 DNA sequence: TGCAGCGTTGGGGTTGGGCAAGGCGGGGCCGGTGGCTACACCTTC.

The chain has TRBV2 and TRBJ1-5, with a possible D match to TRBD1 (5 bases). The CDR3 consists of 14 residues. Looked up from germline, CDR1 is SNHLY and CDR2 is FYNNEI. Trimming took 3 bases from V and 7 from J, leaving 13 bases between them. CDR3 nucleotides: TGTGCCAGCAGTGAGCAGGGACTCGGGCAGCCCCAGCATTTT. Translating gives CASSEQGLGQPQHF.

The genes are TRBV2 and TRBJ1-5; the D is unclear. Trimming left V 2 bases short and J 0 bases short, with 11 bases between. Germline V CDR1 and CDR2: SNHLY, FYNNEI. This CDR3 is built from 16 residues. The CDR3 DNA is TGTGCCAGCAGTGAAAACTCACCCGGTAGCAATCAGCCCCAGCATTTT. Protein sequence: CASSENSPGSNQPQHF.

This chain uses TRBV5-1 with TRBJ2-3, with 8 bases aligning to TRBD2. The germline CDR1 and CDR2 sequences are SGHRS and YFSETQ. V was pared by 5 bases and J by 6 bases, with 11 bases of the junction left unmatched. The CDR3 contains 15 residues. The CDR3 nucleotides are TGCGCCAGCAGATCATTAGCGGGGTCCCCGGATACGCAGTATTTT. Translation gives CASRSLAGSPDTQYF.

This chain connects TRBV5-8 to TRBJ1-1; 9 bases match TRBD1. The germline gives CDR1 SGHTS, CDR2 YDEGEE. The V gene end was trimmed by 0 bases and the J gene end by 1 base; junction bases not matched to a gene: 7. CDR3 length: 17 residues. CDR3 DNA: TGTGCCAGCAGCTTGGTTACACAGGGGGCGCGGAACACTGAAGCTTTCTTT. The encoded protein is CASSLVTQGARNTEAFF.

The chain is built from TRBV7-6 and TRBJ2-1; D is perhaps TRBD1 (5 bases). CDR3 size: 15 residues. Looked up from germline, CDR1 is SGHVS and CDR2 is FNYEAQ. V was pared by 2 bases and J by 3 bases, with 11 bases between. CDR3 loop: CASSLRGGFYNEQFF. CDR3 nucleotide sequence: TGTGCCAGCAGCTTAAGGGGCGGCTTCTACAATGAGCAGTTCTTC.

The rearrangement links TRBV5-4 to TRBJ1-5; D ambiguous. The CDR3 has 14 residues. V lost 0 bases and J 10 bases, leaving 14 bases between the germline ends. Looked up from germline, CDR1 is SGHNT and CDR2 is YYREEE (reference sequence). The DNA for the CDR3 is TGTGCCAGCAGCTTGGATGGCAGGTCTATACCCCAGCATTTT. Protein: CASSLDGRSIPQHF.

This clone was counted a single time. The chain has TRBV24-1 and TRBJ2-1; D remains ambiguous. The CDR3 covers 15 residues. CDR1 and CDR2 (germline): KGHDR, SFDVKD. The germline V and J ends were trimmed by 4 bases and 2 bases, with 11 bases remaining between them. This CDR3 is CATSDEAEPYNEQFF. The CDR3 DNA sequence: TGTGCCACCAGTGACGAGGCAGAACCCTACAATGAGCAGTTCTTC.

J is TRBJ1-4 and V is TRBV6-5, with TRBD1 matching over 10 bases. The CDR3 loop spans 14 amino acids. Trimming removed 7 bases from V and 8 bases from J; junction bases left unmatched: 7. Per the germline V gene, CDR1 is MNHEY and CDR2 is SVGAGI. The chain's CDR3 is CASTRDRGYEKLFF. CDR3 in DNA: TGTGCCAGCACCCGGGACAGGGGATACGAAAAACTGTTTTTT.

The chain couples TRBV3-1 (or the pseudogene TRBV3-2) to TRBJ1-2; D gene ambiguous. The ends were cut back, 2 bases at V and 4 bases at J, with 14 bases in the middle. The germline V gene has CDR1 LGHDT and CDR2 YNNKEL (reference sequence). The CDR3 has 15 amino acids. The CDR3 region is CASSQRSGLGYGYTF. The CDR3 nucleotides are TGTGCCAGCAGCCAACGCTCGGGGTTAGGCTATGGCTACACCTTC.

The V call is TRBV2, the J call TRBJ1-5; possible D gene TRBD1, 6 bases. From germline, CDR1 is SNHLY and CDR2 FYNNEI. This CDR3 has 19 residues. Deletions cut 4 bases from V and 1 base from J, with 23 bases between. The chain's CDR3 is CASSVWTDALRGSNQPQHF. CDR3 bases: TGTGCCAGCAGTGTCTGGACGGACGCACTTAGGGGGAGCAATCAGCCCCAGCATTTT.

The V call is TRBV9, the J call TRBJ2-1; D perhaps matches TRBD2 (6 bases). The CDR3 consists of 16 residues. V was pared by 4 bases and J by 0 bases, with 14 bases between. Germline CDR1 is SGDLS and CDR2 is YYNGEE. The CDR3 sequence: CASSQLSGSSYNEQFF. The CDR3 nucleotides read TGTGCCAGCAGCCAGCTTAGCGGAAGCTCCTACAATGAGCAGTTCTTC.

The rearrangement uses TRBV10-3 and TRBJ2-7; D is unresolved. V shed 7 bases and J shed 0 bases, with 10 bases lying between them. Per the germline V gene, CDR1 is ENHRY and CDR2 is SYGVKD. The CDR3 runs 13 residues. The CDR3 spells CAINPHGSYEQYF. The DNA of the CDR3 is TGTGCCATCAACCCGCACGGCTCCTACGAGCAGTACTTC.

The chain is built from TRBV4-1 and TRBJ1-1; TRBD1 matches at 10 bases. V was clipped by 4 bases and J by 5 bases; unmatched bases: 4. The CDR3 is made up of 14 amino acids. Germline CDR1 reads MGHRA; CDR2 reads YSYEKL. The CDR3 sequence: CASSRGDRGTEAFF. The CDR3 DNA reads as TGCGCCAGCAGCCGAGGGGACAGGGGTACTGAAGCTTTCTTT.

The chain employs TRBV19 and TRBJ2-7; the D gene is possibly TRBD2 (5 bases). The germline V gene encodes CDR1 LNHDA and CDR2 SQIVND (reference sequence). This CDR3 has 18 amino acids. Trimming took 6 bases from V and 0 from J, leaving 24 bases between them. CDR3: CASRGIGGGSNYSYEQYF. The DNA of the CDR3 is TGTGCCAGTAGGGGGATAGGAGGAGGATCGAACTACTCCTACGAGCAGTACTTC.

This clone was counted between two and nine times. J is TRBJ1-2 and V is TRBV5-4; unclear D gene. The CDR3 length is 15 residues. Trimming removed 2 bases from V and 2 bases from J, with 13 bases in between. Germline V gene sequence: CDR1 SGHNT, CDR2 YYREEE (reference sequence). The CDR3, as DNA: TGTGCCAGCAGCTTATGGGAGGAGGCCAACTATGGCTACACCTTC. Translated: CASSLWEEANYGYTF. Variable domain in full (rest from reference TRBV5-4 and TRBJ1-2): ETGVTQSPTHLIKTRGQQVTLRCSSQSGHNTVSWYQQALGQGPQFIFQYYREEENGRGNFPPRFSGLQFPNYSSELNVNALELDDSALYLCASSLWEEANYGYTFGSGTRLTVV.

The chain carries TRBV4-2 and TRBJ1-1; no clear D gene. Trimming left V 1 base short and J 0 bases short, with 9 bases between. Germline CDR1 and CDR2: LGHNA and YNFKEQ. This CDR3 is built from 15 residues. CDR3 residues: CASSQVGAMNTEAFF. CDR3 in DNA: TGTGCCAGCAGCCAAGTGGGAGCAATGAACACTGAAGCTTTCTTT.

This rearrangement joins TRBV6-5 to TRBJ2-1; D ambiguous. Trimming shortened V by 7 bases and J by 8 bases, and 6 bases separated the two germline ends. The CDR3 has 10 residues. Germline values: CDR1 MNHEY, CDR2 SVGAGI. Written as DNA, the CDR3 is TGTGCCAGCAATCGCGATGAGCAGTTCTTC. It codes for CASNRDEQFF.

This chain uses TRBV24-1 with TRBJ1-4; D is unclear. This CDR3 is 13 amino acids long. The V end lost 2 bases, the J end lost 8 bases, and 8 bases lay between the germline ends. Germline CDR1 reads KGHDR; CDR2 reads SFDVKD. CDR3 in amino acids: CATSDSPGEKLFF. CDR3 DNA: TGTGCCACCAGTGATTCTCCTGGCGAAAAACTGTTTTTT.

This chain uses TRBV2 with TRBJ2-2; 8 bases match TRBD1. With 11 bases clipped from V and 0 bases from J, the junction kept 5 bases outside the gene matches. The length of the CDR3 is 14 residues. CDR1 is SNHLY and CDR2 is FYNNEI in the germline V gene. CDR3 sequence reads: CAGRQGSNTGELFF. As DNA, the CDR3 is TGTGCCGGGAGACAGGGGTCGAACACCGGGGAGCTGTTTTTT.

CDR3 protein: CASSFTRTGPYHEQYF. CDR3 sequence (DNA): TGCGCCAGCAGCTTTACCAGGACAGGGCCCTACCACGAGCAGTACTTC. This chain links TRBV5-1 with TRBJ2-7; 8 bases line up with TRBD1. The CDR3 is 16 amino acids. V was pared by 2 bases and J by 5 bases, with 12 bases of the junction left unmatched. Germline CDR1 reads SGHRS; CDR2 reads YFSETQ.

The CDR3 spells CASSYPLGQPTDTQYF. CDR3 coding DNA: TGTGCCAGCAGTTACCCCCTGGGCCAACCGACAGATACGCAGTATTTT. The chain recombines TRBV6-2 or TRBV6-3 with TRBJ2-3, with D unclear. CDR3 length equals 16 residues. Trimming took 2 bases from V and 3 from J, leaving 15 bases between them. Germline CDR1 and CDR2: MNHEY and SVGEGT.

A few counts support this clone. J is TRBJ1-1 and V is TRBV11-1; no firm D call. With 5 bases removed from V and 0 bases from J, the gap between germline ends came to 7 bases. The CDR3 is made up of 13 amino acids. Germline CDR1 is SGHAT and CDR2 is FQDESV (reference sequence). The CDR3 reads CASSLLLNTEAFF. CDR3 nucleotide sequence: TGTGCCAGCAGCCTCTTATTGAACACTGAAGCTTTCTTT.

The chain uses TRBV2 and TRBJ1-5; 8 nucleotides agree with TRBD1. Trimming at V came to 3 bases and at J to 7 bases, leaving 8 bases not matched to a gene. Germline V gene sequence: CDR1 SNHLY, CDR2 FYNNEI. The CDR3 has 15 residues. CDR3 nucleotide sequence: TGTGCCAGCAGTGAGAAAGGACAGGGAAGGCAGCCCCAGCATTTT. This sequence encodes CASSEKGQGRQPQHF.